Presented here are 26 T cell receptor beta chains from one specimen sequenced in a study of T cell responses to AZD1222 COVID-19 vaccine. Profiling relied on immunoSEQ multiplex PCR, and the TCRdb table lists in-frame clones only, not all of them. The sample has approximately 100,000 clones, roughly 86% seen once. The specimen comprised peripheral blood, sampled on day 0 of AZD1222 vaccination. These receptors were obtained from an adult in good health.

The CDR3, as DNA: TGTGCCAGCAGTCGGGACCCATTTTACGAGCAGTACTTC. Its translation is CASSRDPFYEQYF. The chain has TRBV6-2 or TRBV6-3 and TRBJ2-7; the D gene could be TRBD1 or TRBD2 (5 bases each). The CDR3 runs 13 residues. Between the trimmed V and J ends, which lost 5 bases and 4 bases, there was a span of 12 bases. Germline lookup yields CDR1 MNHEY and CDR2 SVGEGT.

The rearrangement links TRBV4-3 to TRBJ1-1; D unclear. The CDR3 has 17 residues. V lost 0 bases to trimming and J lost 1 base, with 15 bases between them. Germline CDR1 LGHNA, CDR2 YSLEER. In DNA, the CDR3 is TGCGCCAGCAGCCAAGACTCGGGTTTACAGAAGAACACTGAAGCTTTCTTT. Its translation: CASSQDSGLQKNTEAFF.

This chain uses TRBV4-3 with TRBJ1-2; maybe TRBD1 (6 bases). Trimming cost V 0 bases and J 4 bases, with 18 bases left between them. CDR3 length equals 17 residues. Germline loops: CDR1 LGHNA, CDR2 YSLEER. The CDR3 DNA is TGCGCCAGCAGCCAAGAGGGGCAGGGGCCGTCCCTCTATGGCTACACCTTC. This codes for CASSQEGQGPSLYGYTF.

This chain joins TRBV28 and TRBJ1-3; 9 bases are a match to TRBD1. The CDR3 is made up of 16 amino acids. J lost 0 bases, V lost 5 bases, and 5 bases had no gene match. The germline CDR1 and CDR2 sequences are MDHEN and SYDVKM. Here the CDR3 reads CASSGQGPLSGNTIYF. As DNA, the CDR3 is TGTGCCAGCAGTGGACAGGGGCCACTCTCTGGAAACACCATATATTTT.

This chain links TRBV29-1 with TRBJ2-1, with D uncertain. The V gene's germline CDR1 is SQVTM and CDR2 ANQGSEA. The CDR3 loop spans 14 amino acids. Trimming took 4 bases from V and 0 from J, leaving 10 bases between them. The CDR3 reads CSVVGQDSYNEQFF. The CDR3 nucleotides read TGCAGCGTTGTAGGGCAGGACTCCTACAATGAGCAGTTCTTC.

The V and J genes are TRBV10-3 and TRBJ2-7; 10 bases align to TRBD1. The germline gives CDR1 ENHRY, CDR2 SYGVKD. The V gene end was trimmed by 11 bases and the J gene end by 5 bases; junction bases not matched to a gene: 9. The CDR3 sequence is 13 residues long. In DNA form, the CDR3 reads TGTGCCTCAATGGGACAGGGGAGGAACGAGCAGTACTTC. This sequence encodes CASMGQGRNEQYF.

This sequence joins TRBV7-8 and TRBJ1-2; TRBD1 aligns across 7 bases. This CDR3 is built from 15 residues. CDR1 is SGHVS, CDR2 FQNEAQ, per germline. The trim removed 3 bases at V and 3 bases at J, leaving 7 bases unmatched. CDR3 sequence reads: CASSFSTGTDYGYTF. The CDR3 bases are TGTGCCAGCAGCTTCTCGACAGGGACAGACTATGGCTACACCTTC.

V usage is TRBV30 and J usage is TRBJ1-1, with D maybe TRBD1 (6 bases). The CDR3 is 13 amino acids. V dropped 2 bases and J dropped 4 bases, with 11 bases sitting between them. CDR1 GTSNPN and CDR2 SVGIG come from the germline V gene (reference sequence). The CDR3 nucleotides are TGTGCCTGGAGTAGGGGGACTGCCACTGAAGCTTTCTTT. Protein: CAWSRGTATEAFF. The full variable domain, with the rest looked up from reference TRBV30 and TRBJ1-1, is SQTIHQWPATLVQPVGSPLSLECTVEGTSNPNLYWYRQAAGRGLQLLFYSVGIGQISSEVPQNLSASRPQDRQFILSSKKLLLSDSGFYLCAWSRGTATEAFFGQGTRLTVV.

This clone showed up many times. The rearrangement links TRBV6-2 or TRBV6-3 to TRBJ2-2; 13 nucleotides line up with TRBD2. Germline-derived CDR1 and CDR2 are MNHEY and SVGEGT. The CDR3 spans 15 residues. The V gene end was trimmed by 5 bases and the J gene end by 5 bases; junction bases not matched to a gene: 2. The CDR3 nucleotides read TGTGCCAGCAGTCAGACTAGCGGGAGGACCGGGGAGCTGTTTTTT. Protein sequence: CASSQTSGRTGELFF.

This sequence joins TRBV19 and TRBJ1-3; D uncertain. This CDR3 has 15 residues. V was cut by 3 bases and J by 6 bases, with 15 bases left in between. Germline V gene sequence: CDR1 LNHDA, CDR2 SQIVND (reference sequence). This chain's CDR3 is CASSIGANELNTIYF. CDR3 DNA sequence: TGTGCCAGTAGTATCGGAGCAAACGAACTAAACACCATATATTTT.

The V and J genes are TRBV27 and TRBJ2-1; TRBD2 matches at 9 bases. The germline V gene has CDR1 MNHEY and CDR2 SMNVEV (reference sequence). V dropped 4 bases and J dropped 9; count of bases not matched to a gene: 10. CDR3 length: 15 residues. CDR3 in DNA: TGTGCCAGCAGTTCCTATAGCGGGAGACTAGGTGAGCAGTTCTTC. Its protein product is CASSSYSGRLGEQFF.

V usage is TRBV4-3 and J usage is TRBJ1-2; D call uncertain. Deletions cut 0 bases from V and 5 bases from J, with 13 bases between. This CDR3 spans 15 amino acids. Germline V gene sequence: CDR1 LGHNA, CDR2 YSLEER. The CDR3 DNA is TGCGCCAGCAGCCAAGATCTGGGTTTCAATTATGGCTACACCTTC. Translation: CASSQDLGFNYGYTF.

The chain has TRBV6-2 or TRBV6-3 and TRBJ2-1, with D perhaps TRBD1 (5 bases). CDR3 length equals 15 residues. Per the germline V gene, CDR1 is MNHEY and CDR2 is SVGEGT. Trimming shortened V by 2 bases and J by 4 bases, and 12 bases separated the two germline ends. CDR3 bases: TGTGCCAGCAGTTACAGGGGCGATTTTTACAATGAGCAGTTCTTC. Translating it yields CASSYRGDFYNEQFF.

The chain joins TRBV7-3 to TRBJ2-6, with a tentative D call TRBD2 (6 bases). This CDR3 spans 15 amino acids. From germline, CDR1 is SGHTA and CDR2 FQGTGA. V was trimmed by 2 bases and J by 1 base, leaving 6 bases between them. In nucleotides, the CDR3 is TGTGCCAGCAGCTTAGGAGGGTCTGGGGCCAACGTCCTGACTTTC. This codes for CASSLGGSGANVLTF. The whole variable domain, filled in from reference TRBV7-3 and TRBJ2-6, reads GAGVSQTPSNKVTEKGKYVELRCDPISGHTALYWYRQSLGQGPEFLIYFQGTGAADDSGLPNDRFFAVRPEGSVSTLKIQRTERGDSAVYLCASSLGGSGANVLTFGAGSRLTVL.

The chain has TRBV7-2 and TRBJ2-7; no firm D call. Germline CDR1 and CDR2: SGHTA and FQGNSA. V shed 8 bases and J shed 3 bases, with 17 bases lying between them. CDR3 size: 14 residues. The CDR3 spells CASSQPPRLYEQYF. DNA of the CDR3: TGTGCCAGCTCCCAACCCCCCAGACTCTACGAGCAGTACTTC.

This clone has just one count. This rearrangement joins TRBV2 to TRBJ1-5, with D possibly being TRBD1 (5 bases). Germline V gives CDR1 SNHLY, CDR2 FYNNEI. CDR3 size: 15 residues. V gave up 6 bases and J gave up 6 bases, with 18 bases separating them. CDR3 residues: CASRSSSRGGQPQHF. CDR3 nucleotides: TGTGCCAGCAGGTCCAGCTCGAGGGGCGGTCAGCCCCAGCATTTT.

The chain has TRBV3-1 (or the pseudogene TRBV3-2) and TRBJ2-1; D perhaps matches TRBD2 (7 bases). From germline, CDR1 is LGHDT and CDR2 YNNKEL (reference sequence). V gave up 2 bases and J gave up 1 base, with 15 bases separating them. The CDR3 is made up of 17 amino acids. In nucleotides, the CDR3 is TGTGCCAGCAGCCAACGAGGGGAGGGGGTGTCCTACAATGAGCAGTTCTTC. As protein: CASSQRGEGVSYNEQFF.

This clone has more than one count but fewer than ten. CDR3 sequence (DNA): TGTGCCAGCAGCCCAGGGACACTGTATTCCTACGAGCAGTACTTC. It codes for CASSPGTLYSYEQYF. The chain carries TRBV6-5 and TRBJ2-7; perhaps TRBD1 as D (6 bases). The CDR3 runs 15 residues. V was clipped by 6 bases and J by 1 base, with 16 bases between them. Germline V gene sequence: CDR1 MNHEY, CDR2 SVGAGI.

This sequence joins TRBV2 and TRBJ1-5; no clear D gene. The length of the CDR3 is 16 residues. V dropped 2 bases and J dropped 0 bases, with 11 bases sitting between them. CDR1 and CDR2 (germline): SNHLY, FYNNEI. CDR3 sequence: CASSESIGSSNQPQHF. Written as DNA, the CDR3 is TGTGCCAGCAGTGAAAGTATAGGGAGTAGCAATCAGCCCCAGCATTTT.

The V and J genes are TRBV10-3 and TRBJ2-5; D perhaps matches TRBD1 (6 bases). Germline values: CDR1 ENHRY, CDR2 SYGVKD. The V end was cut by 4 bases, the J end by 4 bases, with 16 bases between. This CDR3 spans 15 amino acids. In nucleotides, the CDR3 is TGTGCCATCAGTGGGGGGCGGACCTCCGTAGAGACCCAGTACTTC. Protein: CAISGGRTSVETQYF.

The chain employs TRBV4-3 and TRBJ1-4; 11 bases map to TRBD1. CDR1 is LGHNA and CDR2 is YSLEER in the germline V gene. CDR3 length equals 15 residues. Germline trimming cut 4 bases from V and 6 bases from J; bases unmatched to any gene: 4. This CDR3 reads CASSPDRGLDEKLFF. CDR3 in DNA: TGCGCCAGCAGCCCGGACAGGGGGCTTGATGAAAAACTGTTTTTT.

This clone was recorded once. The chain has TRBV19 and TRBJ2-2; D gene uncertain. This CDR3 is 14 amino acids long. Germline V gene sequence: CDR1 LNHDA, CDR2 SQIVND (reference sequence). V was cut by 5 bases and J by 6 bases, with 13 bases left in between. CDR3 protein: CASSLGSPAGELFF. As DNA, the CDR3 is TGTGCCAGTAGTCTCGGGTCCCCCGCCGGGGAGCTGTTTTTT.

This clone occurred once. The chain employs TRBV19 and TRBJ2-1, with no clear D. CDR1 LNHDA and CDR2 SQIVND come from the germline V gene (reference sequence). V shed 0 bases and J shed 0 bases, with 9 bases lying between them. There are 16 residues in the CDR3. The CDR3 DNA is TGTGCCAGTAGTATAGAGGCAGGAAGCTCCTACAATGAGCAGTTCTTC. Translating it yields CASSIEAGSSYNEQFF.

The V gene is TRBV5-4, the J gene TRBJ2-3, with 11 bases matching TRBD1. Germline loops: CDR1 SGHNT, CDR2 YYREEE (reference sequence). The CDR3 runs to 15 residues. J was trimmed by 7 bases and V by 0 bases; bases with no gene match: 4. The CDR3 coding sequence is TGTGCCAGCAGCTTGGGTGGACAGGGGGCGTATACGCAGTATTTT. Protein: CASSLGGQGAYTQYF.

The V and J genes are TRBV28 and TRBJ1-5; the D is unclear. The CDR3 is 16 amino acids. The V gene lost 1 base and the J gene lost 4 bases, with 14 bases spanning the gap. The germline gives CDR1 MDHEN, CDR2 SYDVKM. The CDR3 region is CASSLYKRVGNQPQHF. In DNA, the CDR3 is TGTGCCAGCAGTTTATATAAAAGGGTGGGGAATCAGCCCCAGCATTTT.

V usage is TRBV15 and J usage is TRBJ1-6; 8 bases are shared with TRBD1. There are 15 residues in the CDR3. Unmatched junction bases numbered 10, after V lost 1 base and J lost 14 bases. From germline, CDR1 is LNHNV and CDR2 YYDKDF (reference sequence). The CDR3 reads CATSRVTGGDWALHF. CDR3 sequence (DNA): TGTGCCACCAGCAGAGTAACAGGGGGAGATTGGGCCCTCCACTTT.